Presented here are 14 T cell receptor beta chains from one specimen sequenced in a study of blood T cell repertoires in COVID-19 (dated by TCRdb to the early 2020s). Libraries were prepared through the immunoSEQ multiplex PCR assay. TCRdb's version of the immuneACCESS table is confined to in-frame rearrangements and falls short of the full clone set. An unresolved V gene accounts for under half of the shortfall where checked; the remainder is of unknown origin. The sample table records about 73,000 clones; 89% of these occur just once. The leading ten clones occupy roughly 9.6% of the sample. The sample comprised peripheral blood. Source of these receptors: a man of 80 years or more with acute or convalescent COVID-19.

The V and J genes are TRBV7-3 and TRBJ2-3; maybe TRBD1 (6 bases). The V end was cut by 3 bases, the J end by 6 bases, with 10 bases between. Per germline, CDR1 SGHTA and CDR2 FQGTGA. The CDR3 contains 13 residues. CDR3 residues: CASSFQGSDTQYF. The CDR3 coding sequence is TGTGCCAGCAGCTTTCAGGGGTCGGATACGCAGTATTTT.

The rearrangement uses TRBV24-1 and TRBJ2-2; tentative D call: TRBD1 (5 bases). The CDR3 length is 16 residues. The germline gives CDR1 KGHDR, CDR2 SFDVKD. V lost 4 bases to trimming and J lost 0 bases, with 11 bases between them. The CDR3 region is CATSEVTAPNTGELFF. The CDR3 DNA sequence: TGTGCCACCAGTGAGGTGACAGCCCCGAACACCGGGGAGCTGTTTTTT.

This chain joins TRBV3-1 (or the pseudogene TRBV3-2) and TRBJ2-5, with 7 bases lining up with TRBD1. Germline loops: CDR1 LGHDT, CDR2 YNNKEL (reference sequence). The CDR3 sequence is 15 residues long. V shed 4 bases and J 2 bases; nucleotides not matched to a gene: 7. CDR3 DNA: TGTGCCAGCAGCCCATCACCGGGACAGCAAGAGACCCAGTACTTC. Translation gives CASSPSPGQQETQYF.

The genes are TRBV3-1 (or the pseudogene TRBV3-2) and TRBJ2-7, with TRBD2 as a possible D gene (5 bases). The germline V gene has CDR1 LGHDT and CDR2 YNNKEL (reference sequence). The CDR3 has 15 residues. Trimming took off 0 bases at V and 2 bases at J, with 11 bases between the two ends. CDR3 amino acids: CASSQDPQRPYEQYF. The CDR3 DNA reads TGTGCCAGCAGCCAAGATCCCCAGCGGCCCTACGAGCAGTACTTC.

The J gene is TRBJ1-2, the V gene TRBV5-1; unclear D gene. The CDR3 spans 13 residues. Germline CDR1 and CDR2: SGHRS and YFSETQ. Trimming stripped 0 bases from V and 2 bases from J, with 5 bases between. This chain's CDR3 is CASSLDTNYGYTF. The CDR3 DNA sequence: TGCGCCAGCAGCTTGGACACGAACTATGGCTACACCTTC.

This chain joins TRBV6-1 and TRBJ1-4; D possibly corresponds to TRBD1 (5 bases). V dropped 2 bases and J dropped 3 bases, with 10 bases sitting between them. CDR1 MNHNS and CDR2 SASEGT come from the germline V gene. The CDR3 spans 15 residues. In nucleotides, the CDR3 is TGTGCCAGCAGTGAACAGGGCTGGGCTAATGAAAAACTGTTTTTT. Its translation is CASSEQGWANEKLFF.

CDR3 sequence: CASSLVGEPEAFF. In DNA form, the CDR3 reads TGTGCCAGCAGTTTAGTCGGGGAGCCTGAAGCTTTCTTT. This chain connects TRBV12-3 or TRBV12-4 to TRBJ1-1; D unresolved. The V and J ends lost 1 base and 6 bases respectively, with 9 bases between them. The CDR3 contains 13 residues.

The chain employs TRBV2 and TRBJ1-1; 7 nucleotides align to TRBD1. The trim removed 7 bases at V and 4 bases at J, leaving 15 bases unmatched. The CDR3 has 16 residues. Germline lookup yields CDR1 SNHLY and CDR2 FYNNEI. CDR3 bases: TGTGCCAGCATTCCACAGGGGTTCGTTGGGGCCACTGAAGCTTTCTTT. Its protein is CASIPQGFVGATEAFF. The full variable domain, its missing parts supplied by reference TRBV2 and TRBJ1-1, is EPEVTQTPSHQVTQMGQEVILRCVPISNHLYFYWYRQILGQKVEFLVSFYNNEISEKSEIFDDQFSVERPDGSNFTLKIRSTKLEDSAMYFCASIPQGFVGATEAFFGQGTRLTVV.

Remarks on this clone: One junction end does not reproduce the germline sequence, and a read error may be involved. The rearrangement links TRBV5-1 to TRBJ2-1; 10 bases are shared with TRBD1. The CDR3 loop spans 13 amino acids. Germline lookup yields CDR1 SGHRS and CDR2 YFSETQ. CDR3 loop: CASSLVGTGVWIF. CDR3 sequence (DNA): TGCGCCAGCAGCTTGGTAGGGACAGGGGTGTGGATCTTC.

The rearrangement uses TRBV5-1 and TRBJ1-3; TRBD1 matches at 9 bases. The CDR3 totals 18 residues. Germline V gene data show CDR1 as SGHRS and CDR2 as YFSETQ. V dropped 8 bases and J dropped 1; count of bases not matched to a gene: 16. CDR3 sequence: CARIYEDRGWISGNTIYF. The CDR3 DNA is TGCGCCAGGATATATGAGGACAGGGGTTGGATTTCTGGAAACACCATATATTTT.

The rearrangement joins TRBV11-2 to TRBJ1-4; a possible D gene is TRBD1 (6 bases). Germline V gene sequence: CDR1 SGHAT, CDR2 FQNNGV. Deletions cut 0 bases from V and 5 bases from J, with 19 bases between. The CDR3 contains 18 residues. CDR3 DNA sequence: TGTGCCAGCAGCTTAGATGCGTGGTCGGGGGGCGCAAATGAAAAACTGTTTTTT. Translated, it gives CASSLDAWSGGANEKLFF.

The rearrangement joins TRBV30 to TRBJ1-5; D unresolved. The CDR3 runs 15 residues. With 5 bases removed from V and 3 bases from J, the gap between germline ends came to 17 bases. Germline V lookup: CDR1 GTSNPN, CDR2 SVGIG (reference sequence). As DNA, the CDR3 is TGTGCCTGGTCAGTCCAGGCAGCTATCAATCAGCCCCAGCATTTT. This translates into CAWSVQAAINQPQHF. Full variable domain (rest looked up from reference TRBV30 and TRBJ1-5): SQTIHQWPATLVQPVGSPLSLECTVEGTSNPNLYWYRQAAGRGLQLLFYSVGIGQISSEVPQNLSASRPQDRQFILSSKKLLLSDSGFYLCAWSVQAAINQPQHFGDGTRLSIL.

V and J are TRBV6-6 and TRBJ2-2, with D possibly TRBD2 on 6 matching bases. V lost 8 bases, J lost 3 bases, and 10 bases lay in between. The CDR3 is made up of 13 amino acids. Germline CDR1 and CDR2: MNHNY and SVGAGI (reference sequence). The CDR3 sequence is CASATGDTGELFF. The CDR3 nucleotides read TGTGCCAGCGCGACGGGGGACACCGGGGAGCTGTTTTTT.

The V call is TRBV7-9, the J call TRBJ1-2; D is possibly TRBD1 (5 bases). V lost 2 bases and J lost 8, with 12 bases in between. The CDR3 has 13 residues. Germline V CDR1 and CDR2: SEHNR, FQNEAQ (reference sequence). The CDR3 coding sequence is TGTGCCAGCAGCTTAAGCAGGGATGGGGGCTACACCTTC. It translates to CASSLSRDGGYTF.